The present T cell receptor beta chain was sequenced within a study of blood T cell repertoires in COVID-19. About the study: Collection of acute and convalescent COVID-19 samples took place in the United States, Italy and Spain.

Participants came from fewer than 25 US areas, aged roughly 18 to 95 years. There are 13 residues in the CDR3. Germline CDR1 and CDR2: LNHDA and SQIVND (reference sequence). V gave up 5 bases and J gave up 7 bases, with 12 bases separating them. The protocol was immunoSEQ multiplex PCR, while the TCRdb copy is restricted to in-frame clones and leaves out a portion. The sample includes some 150,000 clones, approximately 90% of them seen just once. This chain links TRBV19 with TRBJ1-5, with D perhaps matching TRBD1 (6 bases). The sequencing sample was made of PBMCs or T cells enriched from blood (not recorded which). The sequence was obtained from a woman between 25 and 40 years old with acute COVID-19. The CDR3 DNA follows: TGTGCCAGTAGTCTCCAGGGGAGCCAGCCCCAGCATTTT. Translation: CASSLQGSQPQHF.